A single sample is the source of the 19 T cell receptor beta chains below, sequenced in a study of patients and donors after allogeneic stem cell transplantation. TCRdb redid the calling of the RT-PCR reads with MiXCR, one entry per CDR3 protein. The sample contains about 960,000 distinct CDR3 sequences, about a sixth of which appear only once. Sequencing was performed on blood, either unsorted or a sorted T cell fraction (not recorded which). These receptor sequences come from a human donor who was either an allogeneic HSCT recipient or a stem cell or donor lymphocyte infusion donor (not recorded which). It is not recorded whose cells these are; they may come from a transplant donor.

The chain combines TRBV5-1 with TRBJ2-2; either TRBD1 or TRBD2 may supply D (5 bases each). From germline, CDR1 is SGHRS and CDR2 YFSETQ. CDR3 size: 16 residues. The ends were cut back, 2 bases at V and 0 bases at J, with 11 bases in the middle. The CDR3 sequence: CASSFWGMTNTGELFF. CDR3 sequence (DNA): TGCGCCAGCAGCTTTTGGGGGATGACGAACACCGGGGAGCTGTTTTTT.

In its sample, this clonotype was seen a few times. The chain carries TRBV12-3 or TRBV12-4 and TRBJ2-1, with unresolved D. The V gene lost 6 bases and the J gene lost 0 bases, with 21 bases spanning the gap. This CDR3 has 18 residues. The CDR3 DNA is TGTGCCAGCAGCCCTCTCTTACAGACTTATAGCTCCTACAATGAGCAGTTCTTC. Amino acid sequence: CASSPLLQTYSSYNEQFF.

This clonotype has only a few counts. This sequence joins TRBV5-1 and TRBJ2-7, with TRBD1 as a possible D gene (6 bases). V was shortened by 6 bases and J by 0 bases, with 16 bases between the two germline ends. This CDR3 has 15 amino acids. CDR1 SGHRS and CDR2 YFSETQ come from the germline V gene. This CDR3 reads CASMGQGPSSYEQYF. The CDR3 bases are TGCGCCAGCATGGGTCAGGGGCCAAGCTCCTACGAGCAGTACTTC.

V gene TRBV5-6 combines with J gene TRBJ1-1; D not resolved. This CDR3 comprises 14 residues. CDR1 SGHDT and CDR2 YYEEEE come from the germline V gene. With 0 bases removed from V and 11 bases from J, the gap between germline ends came to 17 bases. CDR3 bases: TGTGCCAGCAGCTTGGTGGATTCAGGCCATGAGGCTTTCTTT. It translates to CASSLVDSGHEAFF.

This chain uses TRBV11-2 with TRBJ2-2, with 7 nucleotides matching TRBD1. V dropped 2 bases and J dropped 2; count of bases not matched to a gene: 5. This CDR3 contains 16 residues. Per the germline V gene, CDR1 is SGHAT and CDR2 is FQNNGV. For the CDR3, the DNA is TGTGCCAGCAGCTTAACAGGGGCCACCAACACCGGGGAGCTGTTTTTT. Encoded protein: CASSLTGATNTGELFF. Full variable domain (remainder filled in from reference TRBV11-2 and TRBJ2-2): EAGVAQSPRYKIIEKRQSVAFWCNPISGHATLYWYQQILGQGPKLLIQFQNNGVVDDSQLPKDRFSAERLKGVDSTLKIQPAKLEDSAVYLCASSLTGATNTGELFFGEGSRLTVL.

CDR3 nucleotide sequence: TGCGCCAGCAGCCAAGATCTTGGTACTAGCGGACGCCTATCTCCCACCGGGGAGCTGTTTTTT. Translated, it gives CASSQDLGTSGRLSPTGELFF. The chain has TRBV4-1 and TRBJ2-2; 8 positions agree with TRBD2. The germline CDR1 and CDR2 sequences are MGHRA and YSYEKL. CDR3 length equals 21 residues. Trimming took 0 bases from V and 4 from J; bases not matched to a gene: 19.

Written as DNA, the CDR3 is TGTGCCAGCAGCTTAGCGGTCCGGACGGGCACCATATATTTT. Amino acids: CASSLAVRTGTIYF. The J gene is TRBJ1-3, the V gene TRBV7-9; no reliable D call. Trimming left V 0 bases short and J 9 bases short, with 12 bases between. This CDR3 region has 14 residues. Germline V gene data show CDR1 as SEHNR and CDR2 as FQNEAQ (reference sequence).

This chain uses TRBV10-3 with TRBJ2-2, with 8 bases fitting TRBD2. The J segment lost 0 bases and the V segment lost 7 bases, leaving 1 base of the junction unmatched. CDR1 and CDR2 from the germline V gene are ENHRY and SYGVKD. There are 14 residues in the CDR3. The CDR3 DNA is TGTGCCATCACTAGCGGGTCGAACACCGGGGAGCTGTTTTTT. It specifies CAITSGSNTGELFF.

The chain is built from TRBV19 and TRBJ1-1; the match to TRBD1 covers 8 bases. The CDR3 has 14 residues. V shed 6 bases, J shed 5 bases, and the junction held 8 bases outside the gene matches. In germline, CDR1 is LNHDA, CDR2 SQIVND (reference sequence). CDR3 loop: CASRIQGADTEAFF. The CDR3 DNA reads TGTGCCAGTAGAATCCAGGGGGCGGATACTGAAGCTTTCTTT.

The chain is built from TRBV2 and TRBJ2-3, with D tentatively TRBD1 (6 bases). V was clipped by 10 bases and J by 3 bases, with 17 bases between them. The CDR3 is 14 amino acids. Germline V gives CDR1 SNHLY, CDR2 FYNNEI. CDR3 bases: TGTGCCACCAATACAGGGTGGCGGACAGATACGCAGTATTTT. This sequence encodes CATNTGWRTDTQYF.

The chain employs TRBV7-6 and TRBJ2-5; 13 positions match TRBD2. The germline gives CDR1 SGHVS, CDR2 FNYEAQ. With 0 bases clipped from V and 5 bases from J, the junction kept 12 bases outside the gene matches. This CDR3 has 19 residues. Written as DNA, the CDR3 is TGTGCCAGCAGCTTAGCGAGGGAGACTAGCGGGGGGCGAAGGGAGACCCAGTACTTC. Amino acid sequence: CASSLARETSGGRRETQYF.

This clonotype was counted a few times. This rearrangement joins TRBV14 to TRBJ2-1, with 10 positions matching TRBD2. Germline trimming cut 4 bases from V and 6 bases from J; bases unmatched to any gene: 15. CDR1 is SGHDN and CDR2 is FVKESK in the germline V gene. The CDR3 contains 18 residues. The CDR3 bases are TGTGCCAGCAGCCCAACACCCAATCTAGCGGGAGCCCCCAATGAGCAGTTCTTC. This translates into CASSPTPNLAGAPNEQFF.

This chain uses TRBV19 with TRBJ1-2; D unclear. This CDR3 contains 13 residues. V was trimmed by 6 bases and J by 3 bases, leaving 11 bases between them. CDR1 and CDR2 (germline): LNHDA, SQIVND (reference sequence). The CDR3 here is CASSPVPHYGYTF. CDR3 in DNA: TGTGCCAGTAGCCCCGTTCCGCACTATGGCTACACCTTC.

This clonotype was observed a few times. V and J are TRBV20-1 and TRBJ1-1, with D hard to call. The CDR3 contains 12 residues. Trimming removed 3 bases at V and 6 bases at J, with 11 bases between. Germline loops: CDR1 DFQATT, CDR2 SNEGSKA (reference sequence). The CDR3 reads CSAREGWAEAFF. In nucleotides, the CDR3 is TGCAGTGCTAGGGAAGGGTGGGCTGAAGCTTTCTTT.

This clonotype was picked up a small number of times. V usage is TRBV6-1 and J usage is TRBJ1-6; D call uncertain. The CDR3 spans 14 residues. The V and J ends lost 6 bases and 7 bases respectively, with 13 bases between them. Germline V gives CDR1 MNHNS, CDR2 SASEGT. The CDR3 here is CASSEGRRNSPLHF. The CDR3 nucleotides are TGTGCCAGCAGCGAGGGCAGGCGAAATTCACCCCTCCACTTT.

This clonotype was picked up many times. The CDR3 bases are TGCAGCGGTGACAGGGGGATAACTGAGCAGTTCTTC. Its translation: CSGDRGITEQFF. This chain connects TRBV29-1 to TRBJ2-1; 9 bases map to TRBD1. Germline CDR1 is SQVTM and CDR2 is ANQGSEA. The trim removed 7 bases at V and 9 bases at J, leaving 7 bases unmatched. This CDR3 has 12 residues.

This clonotype has just a few counts. The V call is TRBV12-3 or TRBV12-4, the J call TRBJ1-4; D remains unclear. The CDR3 consists of 13 residues. The V and J ends lost 2 bases and 5 bases respectively, with 6 bases between them. DNA of the CDR3: TGTGCCAGCAGTTTAATGGGGAATGAAAAACTGTTTTTT. As protein: CASSLMGNEKLFF.

This clonotype was picked up a small number of times. The CDR3 spells CASRYYEQYF. The CDR3 bases are TGTGCCAGCCGGTACTACGAGCAGTACTTC. The chain combines TRBV5-6 with TRBJ2-7; D is unclear. Trimming left V 7 bases short and J 3 bases short, with 5 bases between. The germline V gene encodes CDR1 SGHDT and CDR2 YYEEEE. CDR3 size: 10 residues.

This chain joins TRBV7-3 and TRBJ2-3, with a weak D call TRBD2 (6 bases). The CDR3 loop spans 15 amino acids. With 4 bases removed from V and 2 bases from J, the gap between germline ends came to 13 bases. Germline-derived CDR1 and CDR2 are SGHTA and FQGTGA. In nucleotides, the CDR3 is TGTGCCAGCAGCTCCGTACCGGGGGACACAGATACGCAGTATTTT. This sequence encodes CASSSVPGDTDTQYF.